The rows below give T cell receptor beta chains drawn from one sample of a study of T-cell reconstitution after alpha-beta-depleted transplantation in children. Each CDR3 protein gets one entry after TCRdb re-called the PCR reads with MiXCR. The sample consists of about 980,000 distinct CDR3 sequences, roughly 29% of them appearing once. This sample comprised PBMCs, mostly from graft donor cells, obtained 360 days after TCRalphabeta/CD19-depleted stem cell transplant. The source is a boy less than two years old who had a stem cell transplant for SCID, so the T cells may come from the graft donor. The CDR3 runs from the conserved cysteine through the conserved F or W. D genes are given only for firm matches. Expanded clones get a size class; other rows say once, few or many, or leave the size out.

CDR3 DNA: TGTGCCAGCAGCTTAGTTGCCCCACCAGGAAACACCATATATTTT
CDR3 protein: CASSLVAPPGNTIYF
D gene: -
V gene: TRBV7-2
clone size: -
J gene: TRBJ1-3

CDR3 DNA: TGCAGTGCGAAAAGAGCGGGGGGCACAGATACGCAGTATTTT
CDR3 protein: CSAKRAGGTDTQYF
D gene: TRBD2
V gene: TRBV20-1
clone size: -
J gene: TRBJ2-3

CDR3 DNA: TGTGCCAGCAGCGGGATGCGGGAAACTGAAGCTTTCTTT
CDR3 protein: CASSGMRETEAFF
D gene: -
V gene: TRBV9
clone size: many
J gene: TRBJ1-1

CDR3 DNA: TGTGCCAGCAGCTTGCGCGTGGATAGCACAGATACGCAGTATTTT
CDR3 protein: CASSLRVDSTDTQYF
D gene: -
V gene: TRBV12-3/TRBV12-4
clone size: -
J gene: TRBJ2-3

CDR3 DNA: TGCGCCAGCAGCTTAGGGGTTCTCGGCGAGCAGTACTTC
CDR3 protein: CASSLGVLGEQYF
D gene: -
V gene: TRBV5-1
clone size: -
J gene: TRBJ2-7

CDR3 DNA: TGTGCCAGCAGTTACGCTAGCGGGGTTTACACCGGGGAGCTGTTTTTT
CDR3 protein: CASSYASGVYTGELFF
D gene: TRBD2
V gene: TRBV6-2/TRBV6-3
clone size: -
J gene: TRBJ2-2

CDR3 DNA: TGTGCCAGCAGCCAGCACCCGGACACTGAAGCTTTCTTT
CDR3 protein: CASSQHPDTEAFF
D gene: -
V gene: TRBV9
clone size: once
J gene: TRBJ1-1

CDR3 DNA: TGTGCCAGCAGTAAACCCGGGACAGGGGGGAGGAATGAGCAGTTCTTC
CDR3 protein: CASSKPGTGGRNEQFF
D gene: TRBD1
V gene: TRBV28
clone size: -
J gene: TRBJ2-1

CDR3 DNA: TGTGCCAGCAGTCCCCTCTCAGTAGCGGAGCAGTTCTTC
CDR3 protein: CASSPLSVAEQFF
D gene: -
V gene: TRBV12-3/TRBV12-4
clone size: -
J gene: TRBJ2-1

CDR3 DNA: TGCAGCGTTGAAGATCTCTTATACGACAGCTATGGCTACACCTTC
CDR3 protein: CSVEDLLYDSYGYTF
D gene: -
V gene: TRBV29-1
clone size: few
J gene: TRBJ1-2

CDR3 DNA: TGTGCCAGCAGTTTAATGGGACCAGGAAAACTGTTTTTT
CDR3 protein: CASSLMGPGKLFF
D gene: -
V gene: TRBV12-3/TRBV12-4
clone size: -
J gene: TRBJ1-4

CDR3 DNA: TGTGCCAGCAGCTTATGGGGCGGTGGCAATCAGCCCCAGCATTTT
CDR3 protein: CASSLWGGGNQPQHF
D gene: -
V gene: TRBV7-2
clone size: few
J gene: TRBJ1-5

CDR3 DNA: TGCAGTGCCGGGACAGCGCTCACAGATACGCAGTATTTT
CDR3 protein: CSAGTALTDTQYF
D gene: TRBD1
V gene: TRBV20-1
clone size: -
J gene: TRBJ2-3

CDR3 DNA: TGTGCCAGCAGTTTCAGGTTGGGCAGGGTGGGCGAGCAGTACTTC
CDR3 protein: CASSFRLGRVGEQYF
D gene: -
V gene: TRBV28
clone size: -
J gene: TRBJ2-7